The following is a T cell receptor beta chain sequence with its context. The antigen remains undetermined. The PCR was carried out with 60 Vbeta primers and 13 Jbeta primers. The assay was immunoSEQ multiplex PCR, and TCRdb's table has in-frame clones only and misses some. The sample includes about 110,000 clones, 75% to 85% seen only once; the top ten take about 1.6%. These data come from a study of cytomegalovirus exposure and HLA in healthy donors. Study outcomes and limitations: The classifier was said to identify cytomegalovirus status with high specificity and sensitivity.

The sample consisted of PBMCs. This receptor was obtained from a man aged 50 to 59 in good health and CMV-seronegative.

DNA for the CDR3: TGCGCCAGCATGCGGGGGCAAACAGATACGCAGTATTTT. This encodes CASMRGQTDTQYF. The rearrangement links TRBV5-1 to TRBJ2-3; tentative D call: TRBD2 (7 bases). CDR1 and CDR2 from the germline V gene are SGHRS and YFSETQ. V was shortened by 6 bases and J by 3 bases, with 11 bases between the two germline ends. There are 13 residues in the CDR3. The whole variable domain, filled in from reference TRBV5-1 and TRBJ2-3, reads KAGVTQTPRYLIKTRGQQVTLSCSPISGHRSVSWYQQTPGQGLQFLFEYFSETQRNKGNFPGRFSGRQFSNSRSEMNVSTLELGDSALYLCASMRGQTDTQYFGPGTRLTVL.